This T cell receptor (beta chain) was identified in a study of blood T cell repertoires in COVID-19. Assay used: immunoSEQ multiplex PCR; TCRdb lists only in-frame clones, some missing. This repertoire shows 35,000 to 40,000 clones, approximately 90% found once; its top ten account for 7% to 7.5%. Trimming took 0 bases from V and 5 from J, leaving 12 bases between them. CDR3 size: 14 residues. The V gene's germline CDR1 is SGHDT and CDR2 YYEEEE. The gene calls are TRBV5-6 and TRBJ2-7; maybe TRBD1 (5 bases). The sequence was obtained from a human donor in a cohort sampled during active COVID-19. The material sequenced was peripheral blood. CDR3 nucleotide sequence: TGTGCCAGCAGCTTGGCCAACAGGAACGACGAGCAGTACTTC. Translating it yields CASSLANRNDEQYF. Looking up the rest from reference TRBV5-6 and TRBJ2-7 gives the full variable domain: DAGVTQSPTHLIKTRGQQVTLRCSPKSGHDTVSWYQQALGQGPQFIFQYYEEEERQRGNFPDRFSGHQFPNYSSELNVNALLLGDSALYLCASSLANRNDEQYFGPGTRLTVT.